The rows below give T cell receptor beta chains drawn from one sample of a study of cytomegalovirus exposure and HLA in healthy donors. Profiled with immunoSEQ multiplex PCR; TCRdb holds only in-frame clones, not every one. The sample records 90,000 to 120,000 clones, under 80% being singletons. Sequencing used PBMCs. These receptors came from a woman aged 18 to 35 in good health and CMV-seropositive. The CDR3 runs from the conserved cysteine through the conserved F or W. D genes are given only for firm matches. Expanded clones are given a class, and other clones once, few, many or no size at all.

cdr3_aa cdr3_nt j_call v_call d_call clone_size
CASPKPGGRAPHEQYF TGTGCCAGCCCGAAACCCGGGGGGAGGGCCCCCCACGAGCAGTACTTC TRBJ2-7 TRBV5-8 TRBD2 .
CASRDRRPEAFF TGTGCCAGTAGAGACAGGAGACCTGAAGCTTTCTTT TRBJ1-1 TRBV19 . few
CASRTGGFGELFF TGTGCCAGTCGGACAGGGGGGTTCGGGGAGCTGTTTTTT TRBJ2-2 TRBV19 TRBD1 .
CASSFWSSSTGELFF TGTGCCAGCAGCTTCTGGTCTAGCAGCACCGGGGAGCTGTTTTTT TRBJ2-2 TRBV7-9 . .
CASSGNSYGYTF TGTGCCAGCAGTGGCAACAGCTATGGCTACACCTTC TRBJ1-2 TRBV6-1 . .
CASSLVIGSGSYEQYF TGTGCCAGCAGCTTAGTCATCGGGAGTGGAAGCTACGAGCAGTACTTC TRBJ2-7 TRBV11-2 . once
CASSQVGDEGSYNEQFF TGTGCCAGCAGCCAAGTTGGAGACGAGGGCTCCTACAATGAGCAGTTCTTC TRBJ2-1 TRBV4-2 . .
CASSVAISGSMDEQFF TGTGCCAGCAGCGTAGCTATTAGCGGGAGCATGGATGAGCAGTTCTTC TRBJ2-1 TRBV9 TRBD2 few
CASSLLGRGYEQYF TGTGCCAGCAGCTTGTTAGGCAGGGGGTACGAGCAGTACTTC TRBJ2-7 TRBV5-6 TRBD1 .
CASSLASASEQFF TGTGCCAGCAGCTTGGCCTCAGCTAGTGAGCAGTTCTTC TRBJ2-1 TRBV5-6 . .
CASKPGQGFNEQFF TGTGCCAGCAAACCGGGACAGGGGTTCAATGAGCAGTTCTTC TRBJ2-1 TRBV19 TRBD1 .
CASSLAPYTDTQYF TGTGCCAGCAGCTTAGCGCCCTACACAGATACGCAGTATTTT TRBJ2-3 TRBV7-2 . .
CASSQGGLGEQYF TGCGCCAGCAGCCAAGGGGGCCTGGGGGAGCAGTACTTC TRBJ2-7 TRBV4-1 . .
CASLTGDRAHEQYF TGTGCCTCCTTAACGGGGGACAGGGCCCACGAGCAGTACTTC TRBJ2-7 TRBV19 TRBD1 few
CASSLGGDGYTF TGTGCCAGCAGCTTGGGGGGGGACGGCTACACCTTC TRBJ1-2 TRBV5-6 . .
CASSFSYQPQHF TGTGCCAGCAGTTTCTCTTATCAGCCCCAGCATTTT TRBJ1-5 TRBV28 . .
CASSMTGGSSNEQYF TGTGCCAGCAGTATGACAGGGGGATCTAGTAACGAGCAGTACTTC TRBJ2-7 TRBV7-3 TRBD1 .
CALSSLYEQYF TGTGCCCTTTCTAGCCTCTACGAGCAGTACTTC TRBJ2-7 TRBV6-1 . once
CASSPGLAGYDEQYF TGCGCCAGCAGCCCCGGCCTAGCGGGATATGACGAGCAGTACTTC TRBJ2-7 TRBV4-1 TRBD2 few
CASISTVSNQPQHF TGTGCCAGCATCTCGACAGTTAGCAATCAGCCCCAGCATTTT TRBJ1-5 TRBV6-1 . few
CAISESQGVGRNQPQHF TGTGCCATCAGTGAGTCGCAGGGGGTAGGTAGGAATCAGCCCCAGCATTTT TRBJ1-5 TRBV10-3 TRBD1 .
CAISETSGNSYNEQFF TGTGCCATCAGTGAGACTAGCGGGAACTCCTACAATGAGCAGTTCTTC TRBJ2-1 TRBV10-3 TRBD2 .
CAISESVTSTGNTIYF TGTGCCATCAGTGAGTCGGTGACTTCAACTGGAAACACCATATATTTT TRBJ1-3 TRBV10-3 . few
CASSQGSILQGGYTF TGCGCCAGCAGCCAAGGTAGTATCCTCCAGGGTGGCTACACCTTC TRBJ1-2 TRBV4-3 . .
CASSFTGVGETQYF TGTGCCAGCAGTTTTACGGGGGTAGGAGAGACCCAGTACTTC TRBJ2-5 TRBV27 . .
CASSLRVGQWGKTQYF TGTGCCAGCAGCTTACGGGTCGGACAGTGGGGAAAGACCCAGTACTTC TRBJ2-5 TRBV13 . .
CATSRVLTGWETQYF TGTGCCACCAGCAGAGTGCTGACAGGGTGGGAGACCCAGTACTTC TRBJ2-5 TRBV15 TRBD1 .
CASSFQGLGTDTQYF TGTGCCAGCAGTTTTCAGGGGTTGGGCACAGATACGCAGTATTTT TRBJ2-3 TRBV27 . once
CASTDSNEKLFF TGCGCCAGTACAGACAGCAATGAAAAACTGTTTTTT TRBJ1-4 TRBV5-1 . .
CASSSHPGLAGGDTQYF TGTGCCAGCAGCTCACACCCCGGACTAGCGGGAGGAGATACGCAGTATTTT TRBJ2-3 TRBV7-7 TRBD2 .
CASSSTSGLYNEQFF TGCGCCAGCAGCTCCACTAGCGGCTTATACAATGAGCAGTTCTTC TRBJ2-1 TRBV5-1 TRBD2 few
CASKQDSGNTIYF TGTGCCAGTAAACAGGACTCTGGAAACACCATATATTTT TRBJ1-3 TRBV19 . .
CASSPLQGIPYEQYF TGTGCCAGCAGCCCGCTACAGGGAATCCCCTACGAGCAGTACTTC TRBJ2-7 TRBV7-6 . .
CASSFIVQGYSYEQYF TGTGCCAGCAGTTTTATTGTCCAGGGGTACTCCTACGAGCAGTACTTC TRBJ2-7 TRBV28 . .
CASSLTVGAHEQYF TGTGCCAGCAGCTTAACCGTTGGGGCCCACGAGCAGTACTTC TRBJ2-7 TRBV7-9 . .
CSVTGIEQIQYF TGCAGCGTAACCGGGATCGAGCAGATTCAGTACTTC TRBJ2-4 TRBV29-1 . .
CASSQGDSTGNTIYF TGCGCCAGCAGCCAAGGGGACAGCACTGGAAACACCATATATTTT TRBJ1-3 TRBV4-3 TRBD1 .
CASSPTGDTEAFF TGTGCCAGCTCACCAACAGGGGACACTGAAGCTTTCTTT TRBJ1-1 TRBV18 TRBD1 .
CASRSGTQLDTQYF TGTGCCAGCAGGAGCGGGACCCAGCTCGATACGCAGTATTTT TRBJ2-3 TRBV28 TRBD2 .
CASSPPARGQPQHF TGTGCCAGCAGTCCGCCGGCCAGGGGGCAGCCCCAGCATTTT TRBJ1-5 TRBV28 TRBD1 once
CASKHQNTEAFF TGTGCCAGCAAGCATCAGAACACTGAAGCTTTCTTT TRBJ1-1 TRBV6-5 . .
CASSQDSSYNEQFF TGTGCCAGCAGCCAGGACAGCTCCTACAATGAGCAGTTCTTC TRBJ2-1 TRBV9 . .
CASSFTGIGLYEQYF TGTGCCAGCAGTTTCACGGGAATTGGTCTGTACGAGCAGTACTTC TRBJ2-7 TRBV28 . few
CASKMGGREAAFVQYF TGTGCCAGCAAAATGGGAGGAAGGGAGGCCGCCTTCGTGCAGTACTTC TRBJ2-7 TRBV21-1 . .
CASSPMEGLAHTDTQYF TGTGCCAGCTCACCGATGGAGGGACTAGCGCACACAGATACGCAGTATTTT TRBJ2-3 TRBV18 TRBD2 .
CASKRSHLADRETQYF TGTGCCAGTAAAAGGAGTCACCTAGCGGACAGAGAGACCCAGTACTTC TRBJ2-5 TRBV19 . .
CASDRSPLGTFHEQFF TGTGCCAGCGACCGCTCTCCCCTCGGGACTTTTCATGAGCAGTTCTTC TRBJ2-1 TRBV7-9 . .
CASSVQDIYNEQFF TGTGCCAGCAGCGTACAGGACATTTACAATGAGCAGTTCTTC TRBJ2-1 TRBV9 . few
CASSLAGGYTF TGTGCCAGTAGCCTGGCAGGGGGCTACACCTTC TRBJ1-2 TRBV19 . few
CASSYSGDSPYGYTF TGTGCCAGCAGTTACTCGGGGGACAGCCCCTATGGCTACACCTTC TRBJ1-2 TRBV6-5 TRBD1 .
CASREAELISGNTIYF TGTGCCAGCAGAGAGGCAGAGCTCATCTCTGGAAACACCATATATTTT TRBJ1-3 TRBV7-9 . .
CASRRANSYEQYF TGTGCCAGTCGGAGGGCGAACTCCTACGAGCAGTACTTC TRBJ2-7 TRBV19 . few
CASSQDISGRGSGTDTQYF TGCGCCAGCAGCCAAGATATAAGCGGGAGGGGTTCGGGAACAGATACGCAGTATTTT TRBJ2-3 TRBV4-3 TRBD2 .